The 8 T cell receptor beta chains given below trace back to one sample, sequenced in a study of regulatory T cells in long-lasting Graves disease. The sample's time point: persistent/refractory GD, antithyroid drugs over 5 years with positive TRAb. Making the TCR library involved RNA that had been extracted from PBMCs. iRepertoire HTBI primers and Arm-PCR of CDR3 regions built TCR beta libraries. TCRdb re-derived calls from the multiplex PCR reads in MiXCR, one entry per CDR3 protein. This sample has about 290,000 distinct CDR3 sequences, with around 20% found just once. Material: peripheral blood mononuclear cells (PBMCs), obtained when the disease was refractory, from a patient treated with antithyroid drugs. These receptor sequences come from a female donor with Graves disease.

About this clonotype itself: A clone one base away is much larger, so this may be a read error. The J gene is TRBJ1-2, the V gene TRBV2, with 8 positions matching TRBD1. Trimming at V came to 8 bases and at J to 6 bases, leaving 8 bases not matched to a gene. The CDR3 consists of 13 residues. The germline V gene has CDR1 SNHLY and CDR2 FYNNEI. The CDR3: CASGPGTGDGYTF. CDR3 nucleotides: TGTGCCAGCGGGCCCGGGACAGGAGATGGCTACACCTTC.

This clonotype appeared a few times. The chain employs TRBV6-5 and TRBJ2-7; 9 bases are a match to TRBD1. This CDR3 is built from 15 residues. Germline CDR1 and CDR2: MNHEY and SVGAGI. V lost 2 bases, J lost 6 bases, and 8 bases stayed unmatched. The CDR3 sequence: CASSYQDRGFGEQYF. The DNA of the CDR3 is TGTGCCAGCAGTTACCAGGACAGGGGCTTTGGCGAGCAGTACTTC.

As to this clonotype: One junction end disagrees with the germline gene, perhaps due to a read error. The chain combines TRBV3-1 with TRBJ1-3; D remains unclear. The CDR3 contains 13 residues. Germline values: CDR1 LGHDT, CDR2 YNNKEL (reference sequence). The CDR3 is CASSRQTGDTIYF. The CDR3 DNA reads as TGTGCCAGCAGCCGTCAGACTGGAGACACCATATATTTT.

This clonotype was detected only a few times. V is TRBV12-3 or TRBV12-4 and J is TRBJ2-2; the D gene could be TRBD1 or TRBD2 (5 bases each). Trimming cost V 6 bases and J 2 bases, with 13 bases left between them. The CDR3 contains 15 residues. CDR3 residues: CASSPIRGNTGELFF. CDR3 bases: TGTGCCAGCAGCCCCATCCGGGGCAACACCGGGGAGCTGTTTTTT.

The CDR3 region is CASRLGQASSTDTQYF. The CDR3 coding sequence is TGTGCCAGCAGACTAGGACAGGCCTCTAGCACAGATACGCAGTATTTT. The chain joins TRBV2 to TRBJ2-3; 7 bases fit TRBD1. This CDR3 region has 16 residues. Germline CDR1 reads SNHLY; CDR2 reads FYNNEI. With 6 bases clipped from V and 0 bases from J, the junction kept 9 bases outside the gene matches.

This chain connects TRBV27 to TRBJ2-6; no reliable D call. V was cut by 7 bases and J by 2 bases, with 15 bases left in between. This CDR3 contains 16 residues. Germline V gives CDR1 MNHEY, CDR2 SMNVEV (reference sequence). The DNA for the CDR3 is TGTGCCAGCACTATGACGCAGATCCCTGGGGCCAACGTCCTGACTTTC. Amino acids: CASTMTQIPGANVLTF. The variable domain in full, with the rest retrieved from reference TRBV27 and TRBJ2-6, is EAQVTQNPRYLITVTGKKLTVTCSQNMNHEYMSWYRQDPGLGLRQIYYSMNVEVTDKGDVPEGYKVSRKEKRNFPLILESPSPNQTSLYFCASTMTQIPGANVLTFGAGSRLTVL.

This sequence joins TRBV19 and TRBJ1-2; maybe TRBD1 (6 bases). Per germline, CDR1 LNHDA and CDR2 SQIVND (reference sequence). The CDR3 is 13 residues long. Trimming pared 8 bases from V and 4 bases from J, leaving 14 bases between. The CDR3 nucleotides read TGTGCCAGTGGGGGCCTGGCCGGCTATGGCTACACCTTC. Translated, it gives CASGGLAGYGYTF.

The V and J genes are TRBV9 and TRBJ2-3; no clear D gene. The V gene's germline CDR1 is SGDLS and CDR2 YYNGEE. Trimming shortened V by 4 bases and J by 3 bases, and 12 bases separated the two germline ends. The CDR3 is 14 residues long. CDR3 sequence (DNA): TGTGCCAGCAGCTTAGCCGTGCAGACAGATACGCAGTATTTT. This translates into CASSLAVQTDTQYF.